This TCR beta chain was observed in a study of T cell repertoires in ileal Crohn's disease. Study-level results: Sorted CD8 T cells held more high-frequency clones than CD4.

Trimming at V came to 2 bases and at J to 6 bases, leaving 10 bases not matched to a gene. Germline loops: CDR1 GTSNPN, CDR2 SVGIG (reference sequence). The CDR3 is 16 amino acids. This clone was counted only a few times. The antigen is not known. The method was immunoSEQ multiplex PCR; TCRdb's version includes in-frame clones alone and lacks a portion of them. Among some 14,000 clones listed, about 78% were seen once. The sample consisted of ileal tissue. V is TRBV30 and J is TRBJ1-6, with 7 bases fitting TRBD1. This TCR came from an adult with Crohn's disease. The CDR3 reads CAWSYRGVDLNSPLHF. As DNA, the CDR3 is TGTGCCTGGAGTTACAGGGGCGTGGACCTTAATTCACCCCTCCACTTT.